The 23 T cell receptor beta chains listed next were all sequenced from one sample in a study of cytomegalovirus exposure and HLA in healthy donors. The PCR employed 60 Vbeta primers together with 13 Jbeta primers. Only in-frame clones appear in the TCRdb table, and some are missing; sequencing was by immunoSEQ multiplex PCR. The profile shows some 150,000 clones, more than 70% of them singletons. The sample taken for sequencing was PBMCs. The receptors were sampled from a woman aged 45-60 years in good health and CMV-seronegative.

V is TRBV7-9 and J is TRBJ1-5; TRBD1 is a possible D gene (5 bases). V was pared by 2 bases and J by 4 bases, with 12 bases between. This CDR3 spans 15 amino acids. CDR1 is SEHNR, CDR2 FQNEAQ, per germline (reference sequence). The CDR3 protein is CASSLSLGGNQPQHF. In DNA, the CDR3 is TGTGCCAGCAGCTTATCTCTTGGGGGGAATCAGCCCCAGCATTTT.

This clone has only one observation. J is TRBJ1-6 and V is TRBV18; unclear D gene. The germline V and J ends were trimmed by 6 bases and 8 bases, with 14 bases remaining between them. The CDR3 runs 14 residues. The V gene's germline CDR1 is KGHSH and CDR2 LQKENI. The CDR3 region has the DNA TGTGCCAGCTCCCCCGGGAGGTCGGATTCACCCCTCCACTTT. Translating it yields CASSPGRSDSPLHF.

This sequence joins TRBV4-1 and TRBJ2-7; D gene unclear. There are 15 residues in the CDR3. Germline V gene lookup returns CDR1 MGHRA and CDR2 YSYEKL. V was pared by 0 bases and J by 1 base, with 10 bases between. The CDR3 region is CASSQDFTASYEQYF. Here the CDR3 DNA reads TGCGCCAGCAGCCAAGATTTTACAGCTTCCTACGAGCAGTACTTC.

This clone was seen a handful of times. This rearrangement joins TRBV13 to TRBJ2-1; 7 bases are shared with TRBD2. Germline CDR1 reads PRHDT; CDR2 reads FYEKMQ (reference sequence). The CDR3 sequence is 15 residues long. Trimming cost V 2 bases and J 3 bases; bases outside gene matches: 4. For the CDR3, the DNA is TGTGCCAGCAGCTTAAGACTAGCTAACTACAATGAGCAGTTCTTC. This sequence encodes CASSLRLANYNEQFF.

The J gene is TRBJ2-1, the V gene TRBV19, with D perhaps TRBD2 (5 bases). Between the trimmed V and J ends, which lost 5 bases and 6 bases, there was a span of 11 bases. The CDR3 sequence is 13 residues long. Per the germline V gene, CDR1 is LNHDA and CDR2 is SQIVND (reference sequence). CDR3 protein: CASSVTRSNEQFF. The CDR3 DNA reads TGTGCCAGTAGTGTTACTAGGTCCAATGAGCAGTTCTTC.

The chain has TRBV5-7 and TRBJ1-3, with D possibly TRBD1 on 5 matching bases. TRBV5-7 is noted as an ORF with a role that remains uncertain. Trimming stripped 2 bases from V and 4 bases from J, with 13 bases between. The CDR3 is made up of 15 amino acids. The CDR3 DNA reads TGTGCCAGCAGCTTCGGGGGAGGGTCCGGAAACACCATATATTTT. This translates into CASSFGGGSGNTIYF.

The rearrangement joins TRBV5-1 to TRBJ1-1; D gene ambiguous. Germline loops: CDR1 SGHRS, CDR2 YFSETQ. V gave up 1 base and J gave up 0 bases, with 7 bases separating them. This CDR3 comprises 14 residues. CDR3 coding DNA: TGCGCCAGCAGCTTGCCAGGAATGAACACTGAAGCTTTCTTT. As protein: CASSLPGMNTEAFF.

This clone was seen a single time. This CDR3 is also generated by other DNA sequences in the sample. The gene calls are TRBV5-1 and TRBJ1-1; D not resolved. V lost 1 base, J lost 3 bases, and 10 bases lay in between. The CDR3 is made up of 14 amino acids. Germline V gene data show CDR1 as SGHRS and CDR2 as YFSETQ. Written as DNA, the CDR3 is TGCGCCAGCAGCTTGTATGGGGAGGACACTGAAGCTTTCTTT. This encodes CASSLYGEDTEAFF.

The genes are TRBV19 and TRBJ2-3; a weak D match, TRBD2 (6 bases). Trimming took off 3 bases at V and 3 bases at J, with 16 bases between the two ends. Germline values: CDR1 LNHDA, CDR2 SQIVND (reference sequence). This CDR3 region has 16 residues. The CDR3 region is CASSILSAEGTDTQYF. For the CDR3, the DNA is TGTGCCAGTAGTATCTTATCGGCGGAGGGGACAGATACGCAGTATTTT.

The gene calls are TRBV7-9 and TRBJ2-3; 7 bases are shared with TRBD1. The CDR3 totals 14 residues. V trimming: 5 bases; J trimming: 4 bases; junction bases outside the gene matches: 6. Germline CDR1 is SEHNR and CDR2 is FQNEAQ (reference sequence). CDR3 residues: CASSNPTGPDTQYF. DNA for the CDR3: TGTGCCAGCAGCAACCCGACAGGGCCAGATACGCAGTATTTT. Based on the CDR3 plus reference TRBV7-9 and TRBJ2-3, the full variable domain is DTGVSQNPRHKITKRGQNVTFRCDPISEHNRLYWYRQTLGQGPEFLTYFQNEAQLEKSRLLSDRFSAERPKGSFSTLEIQRTEQGDSAMYLCASSNPTGPDTQYFGPGTRLTVL.

This clone was seen only a few times. The chain has TRBV27 and TRBJ2-3; TRBD1 matches at 11 bases. The CDR3 consists of 14 residues. Germline V gives CDR1 MNHEY, CDR2 SMNVEV (reference sequence). J gave up 9 bases and V 5 bases, and 7 bases lay outside the gene matches. This CDR3 reads CASSIRTGGLTQYF. CDR3 DNA: TGTGCCAGCAGTATTAGGACAGGGGGCCTCACGCAGTATTTT.

The gene calls are TRBV2 and TRBJ2-3, with TRBD1 as a possible D gene (6 bases). This CDR3 has 14 residues. Germline CDR1 SNHLY, CDR2 FYNNEI. The V end lost 5 bases, the J end lost 0 bases, and 9 bases lay between the germline ends. CDR3 amino acids: CASSLGQSTDTQYF. The CDR3 DNA is TGTGCCAGCAGTCTAGGACAGAGCACAGATACGCAGTATTTT. The full variable domain, completed using reference TRBV2 and TRBJ2-3, is EPEVTQTPSHQVTQMGQEVILRCVPISNHLYFYWYRQILGQKVEFLVSFYNNEISEKSEIFDDQFSVERPDGSNFTLKIRSTKLEDSAMYFCASSLGQSTDTQYFGPGTRLTVL.

This clone has more than one count but fewer than ten. The V call is TRBV19, the J call TRBJ2-1, with 9 bases identical to TRBD1. The CDR3 runs to 12 residues. Germline CDR1 is LNHDA and CDR2 is SQIVND (reference sequence). With 10 bases clipped from V and 6 bases from J, the junction kept 4 bases outside the gene matches. The CDR3 protein is CATRTGANEQFF. DNA for the CDR3: TGTGCCACCAGGACAGGGGCCAATGAGCAGTTCTTC.

V and J are TRBV4-1 and TRBJ1-2; D is possibly TRBD1 (6 bases). Trimming took off 0 bases at V and 2 bases at J, with 10 bases between the two ends. Germline assignment: CDR1 MGHRA and CDR2 YSYEKL. This CDR3 is 15 amino acids long. The CDR3 sequence: CASSQENRGNYGYTF. The CDR3 DNA sequence: TGCGCCAGCAGCCAAGAGAATAGGGGGAACTATGGCTACACCTTC.

This sequence joins TRBV9 and TRBJ1-6; a weak D match, TRBD1 (5 bases). V lost 0 bases, J lost 3 bases, and 7 bases lay in between. This CDR3 is 15 amino acids long. Germline V gene sequence: CDR1 SGDLS, CDR2 YYNGEE. DNA of the CDR3: TGTGCCAGCAGCGTAGGGACACACTATAATTCACCCCTCCACTTT. Protein product: CASSVGTHYNSPLHF.

This clone was seen only a few times. This rearrangement joins TRBV4-3 to TRBJ2-6; TRBD1 is a possible D gene (5 bases). V was trimmed by 5 bases and J by 11 bases, leaving 13 bases between them. CDR1 LGHNA and CDR2 YSLEER come from the germline V gene. The CDR3 has 13 amino acids. CDR3: CASSTRAEDVLTF. The CDR3 DNA reads TGCGCCAGCAGCACCAGGGCAGAAGACGTCCTGACTTTC.

This clone came up once. This sequence joins TRBV4-1 and TRBJ2-4; 8 nucleotides agree with TRBD1. In germline, CDR1 is MGHRA, CDR2 YSYEKL. The V segment lost 2 bases and the J segment 5 bases; nucleotides outside the gene matches: 17. The CDR3 runs to 19 residues. DNA for the CDR3: TGCGCCAGCAGCCAACGGACAGGGCACGAAACACGGACCCAAAACATTCAGTACTTC. Its protein product is CASSQRTGHETRTQNIQYF.

The chain links TRBV30 to TRBJ1-4; 7 bases fit TRBD1. The CDR3 has 13 amino acids. V was pared by 4 bases and J by 10 bases, with 9 bases of the junction left unmatched. The V gene's germline CDR1 is GTSNPN and CDR2 SVGIG (reference sequence). CDR3 coding DNA: TGTGCCTGGAATGGGCAGGGGGTCGGAAAACTGTTTTTT. This sequence encodes CAWNGQGVGKLFF.

The chain is built from TRBV7-3 and TRBJ2-5; D is uncertain. This CDR3 spans 13 amino acids. Germline V gene data show CDR1 as SGHTA and CDR2 as FQGTGA. Between the trimmed V and J ends, which lost 5 bases and 3 bases, there was a span of 10 bases. Here the CDR3 DNA reads TGTGCCAGCAGCCTAGGCTTCGAAGAGACCCAGTACTTC. It encodes CASSLGFEETQYF. Supplemented by reference TRBV7-3 and TRBJ2-5, the full variable domain reads GAGVSQTPSNKVTEKGKYVELRCDPISGHTALYWYRQSLGQGPEFLIYFQGTGAADDSGLPNDRFFAVRPEGSVSTLKIQRTERGDSAVYLCASSLGFEETQYFGPGTRLLVL.

This clone appeared a few times. V usage is TRBV6-5 and J usage is TRBJ1-2; D is unresolved. Germline V lookup: CDR1 MNHEY, CDR2 SVGAGI. This CDR3 spans 14 amino acids. With 2 bases removed from V and 5 bases from J, the gap between germline ends came to 12 bases. The CDR3 nucleotides are TGTGCCAGCAGTTACAACAGAAACAGTTATGGCTACACCTTC. Translating gives CASSYNRNSYGYTF.

The chain joins TRBV19 to TRBJ1-4; a possible D gene is TRBD1 (5 bases). The length of the CDR3 is 15 residues. Germline assignment: CDR1 LNHDA and CDR2 SQIVND (reference sequence). Trimming took 3 bases from V and 4 from J, leaving 12 bases between them. The CDR3 region has the DNA TGTGCCAGTAGTATGACCAGGGCGGTTAATGAAAAACTGTTTTTT. Translating gives CASSMTRAVNEKLFF.

J is TRBJ1-1 and V is TRBV7-2, with 7 positions matching TRBD1. V dropped 5 bases and J dropped 3; count of bases not matched to a gene: 9. Germline values: CDR1 SGHTA, CDR2 FQGNSA. The CDR3 has 15 amino acids. CDR3 loop: CASSRSSGQYTEAFF. The CDR3 bases are TGTGCCAGCAGCCGAAGTTCGGGACAGTACACTGAAGCTTTCTTT.

The sample holds one count of this clone. This chain links TRBV7-9 with TRBJ2-2; D not certain. Trimming shortened V by 2 bases and J by 2 bases, and 9 bases separated the two germline ends. The germline V gene encodes CDR1 SEHNR and CDR2 FQNEAQ (reference sequence). This CDR3 has 15 amino acids. The DNA of the CDR3 is TGTGCCAGCAGCTTAAAAGCATTTAACACCGGGGAGCTGTTTTTT. Amino acids: CASSLKAFNTGELFF.